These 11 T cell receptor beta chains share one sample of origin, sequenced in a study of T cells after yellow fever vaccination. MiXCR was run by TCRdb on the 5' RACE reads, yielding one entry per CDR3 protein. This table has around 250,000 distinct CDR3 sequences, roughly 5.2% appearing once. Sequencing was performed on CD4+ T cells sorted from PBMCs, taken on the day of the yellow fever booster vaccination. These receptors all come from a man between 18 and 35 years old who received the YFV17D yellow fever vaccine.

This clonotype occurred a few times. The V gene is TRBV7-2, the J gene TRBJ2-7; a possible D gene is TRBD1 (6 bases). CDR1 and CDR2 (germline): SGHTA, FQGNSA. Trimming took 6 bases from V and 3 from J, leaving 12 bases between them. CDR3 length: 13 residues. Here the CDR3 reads CASSRGQIYEQYF. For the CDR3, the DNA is TGTGCCAGCAGTCGTGGACAGATCTACGAGCAGTACTTC.

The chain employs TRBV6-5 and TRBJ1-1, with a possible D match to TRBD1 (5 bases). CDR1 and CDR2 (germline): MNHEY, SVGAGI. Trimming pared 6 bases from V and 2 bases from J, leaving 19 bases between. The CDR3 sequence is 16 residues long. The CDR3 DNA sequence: TGTGCCAGCAGGGAGGACGGGACCGGATTAAACACTGAAGCTTTCTTT. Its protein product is CASREDGTGLNTEAFF.

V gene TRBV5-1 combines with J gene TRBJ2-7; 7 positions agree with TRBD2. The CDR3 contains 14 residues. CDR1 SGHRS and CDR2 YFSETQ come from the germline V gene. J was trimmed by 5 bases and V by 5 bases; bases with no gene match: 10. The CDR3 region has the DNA TGCGCCAGCAGGAGCGGGGCAGGGAAGGACGAGCAGTACGTC. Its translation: CASRSGAGKDEQYV.

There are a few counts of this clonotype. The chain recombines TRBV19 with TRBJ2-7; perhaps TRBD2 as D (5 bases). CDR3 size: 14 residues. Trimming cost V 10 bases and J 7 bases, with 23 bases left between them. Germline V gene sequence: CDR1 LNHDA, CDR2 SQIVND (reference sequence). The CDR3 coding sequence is TGTGCCACCTCAGAGGGTCGGCAAGCGAGGGAGCAGTACTTC. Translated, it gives CATSEGRQAREQYF.

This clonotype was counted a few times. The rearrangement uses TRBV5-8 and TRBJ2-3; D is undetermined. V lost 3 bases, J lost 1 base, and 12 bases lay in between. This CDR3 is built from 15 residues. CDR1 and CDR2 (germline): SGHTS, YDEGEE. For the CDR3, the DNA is TGTGCCAGCAGCTCAATGGGCCCGGGCACAGATACGCAGTATTTT. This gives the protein CASSSMGPGTDTQYF.

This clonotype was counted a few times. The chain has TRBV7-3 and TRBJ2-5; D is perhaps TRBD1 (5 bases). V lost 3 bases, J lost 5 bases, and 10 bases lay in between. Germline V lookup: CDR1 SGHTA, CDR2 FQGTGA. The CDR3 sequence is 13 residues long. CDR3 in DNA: TGTGCCAGCAGCTTGCTAGGGGATGAGACCCAGTACTTC. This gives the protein CASSLLGDETQYF.

The CDR3 DNA reads as TGTGCCGGAAAGCTTAGGAGAATACAAAATCAGCCCCAGCATTTT. Translated: CAGKLRRIQNQPQHF. This chain joins TRBV6-2 or TRBV6-3 and TRBJ1-5; the D is unclear. CDR1 is MNHEY, CDR2 SVGEGT, per germline. The CDR3 runs to 15 residues. Trimming took off 11 bases at V and 4 bases at J, with 21 bases between the two ends.

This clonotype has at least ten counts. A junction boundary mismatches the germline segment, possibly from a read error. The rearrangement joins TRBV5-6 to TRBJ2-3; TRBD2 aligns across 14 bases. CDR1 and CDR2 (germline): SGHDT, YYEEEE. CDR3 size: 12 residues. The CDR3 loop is CASSRGLAGVVF. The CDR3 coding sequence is TGTGCCAGCAGCAGGGGACTAGCGGGGGTGGTTTTT.

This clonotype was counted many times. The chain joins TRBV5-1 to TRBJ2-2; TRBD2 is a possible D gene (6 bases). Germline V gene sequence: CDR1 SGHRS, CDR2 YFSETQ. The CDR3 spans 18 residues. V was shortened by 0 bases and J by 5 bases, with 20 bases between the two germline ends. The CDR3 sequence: CASSLAPSAAEGTGELFF. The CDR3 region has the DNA TGCGCCAGCAGCTTGGCCCCTAGCGCCGCCGAGGGGACCGGGGAGCTGTTTTTT. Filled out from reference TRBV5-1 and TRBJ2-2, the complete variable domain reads KAGVTQTPRYLIKTRGQQVTLSCSPISGHRSVSWYQQTPGQGLQFLFEYFSETQRNKGNFPGRFSGRQFSNSRSEMNVSTLELGDSALYLCASSLAPSAAEGTGELFFGEGSRLTVL.

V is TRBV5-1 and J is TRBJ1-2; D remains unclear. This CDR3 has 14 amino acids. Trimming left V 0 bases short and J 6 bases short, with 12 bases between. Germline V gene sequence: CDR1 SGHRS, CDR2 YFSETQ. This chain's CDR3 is CASSLAISRDGYTF. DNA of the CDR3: TGCGCCAGCAGCTTGGCCATCTCGCGCGATGGCTACACCTTC.

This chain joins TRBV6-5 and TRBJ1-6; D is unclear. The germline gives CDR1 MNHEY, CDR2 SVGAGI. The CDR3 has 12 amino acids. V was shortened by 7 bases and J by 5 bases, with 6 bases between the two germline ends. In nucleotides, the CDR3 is TGTGCCAGCACAACTAATAATTCACCCCTCCACTTT. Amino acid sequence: CASTTNNSPLHF.